This section outlines one T cell receptor (beta chain) sequence together with its context. This specimen comes from a study of blood T cell repertoires in COVID-19. Overall study context: Acute and convalescent COVID-19 samples came from the United States, Italy and Spain. Nucleic acid was either cDNA or gDNA, and it came from T cells, B-cell-depleted T cells, or PBMCs.

Authors' methods: From reference gene primer amplification, estimates of nucleated cell counts were derived. Some clones are missing from TCRdb's copy, which holds only in-frame ones; the method was immunoSEQ multiplex PCR. D and trimming come from the DNA, and the V and J calls and clone size come from that table. The repertoire includes about 76,000 clones, 75% to 80% of them detected once, and less than 20% sits in the top ten. J was trimmed by 4 bases and V by 5 bases; bases with no gene match: 4. The V gene's germline CDR1 is LNHDA and CDR2 SQIVND (reference sequence). This CDR3 contains 15 residues.

This rearrangement joins TRBV19 to TRBJ2-1; 11 bases are shared with TRBD2. Material: peripheral blood. This TCR came from a human donor in a cohort sampled during active COVID-19. The CDR3 coding sequence is TGTGCCAGTAGTCGAACTAGCGGGGGATACAATGAGCAGTTCTTC. This encodes CASSRTSGGYNEQFF.